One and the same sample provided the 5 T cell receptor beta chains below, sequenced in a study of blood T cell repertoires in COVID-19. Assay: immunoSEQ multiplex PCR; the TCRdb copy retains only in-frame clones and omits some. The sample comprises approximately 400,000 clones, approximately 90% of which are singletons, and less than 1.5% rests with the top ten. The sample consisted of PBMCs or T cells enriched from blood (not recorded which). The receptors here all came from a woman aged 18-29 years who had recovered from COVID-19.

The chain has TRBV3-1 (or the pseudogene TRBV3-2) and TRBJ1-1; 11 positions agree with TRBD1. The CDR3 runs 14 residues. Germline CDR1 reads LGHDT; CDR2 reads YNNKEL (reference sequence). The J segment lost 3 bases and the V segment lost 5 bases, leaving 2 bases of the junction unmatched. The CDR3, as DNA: TGTGCCAGCAGCACGGGACAGGGGGACACTGAAGCTTTCTTT. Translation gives CASSTGQGDTEAFF.

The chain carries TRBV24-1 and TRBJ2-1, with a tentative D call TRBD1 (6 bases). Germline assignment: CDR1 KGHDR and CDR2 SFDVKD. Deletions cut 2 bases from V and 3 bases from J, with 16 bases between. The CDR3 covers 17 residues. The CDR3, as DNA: TGTGCCACCAGTGATTCAGCCTGGACAGCCAACTACAATGAGCAGTTCTTC. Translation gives CATSDSAWTANYNEQFF.

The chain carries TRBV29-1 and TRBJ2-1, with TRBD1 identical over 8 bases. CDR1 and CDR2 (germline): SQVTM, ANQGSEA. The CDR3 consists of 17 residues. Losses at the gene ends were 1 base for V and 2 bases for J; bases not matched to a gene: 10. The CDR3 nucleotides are TGCAGCGTTGAAGGGAAGGCGGGACAGGCAACCTACAATGAGCAGTTCTTC. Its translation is CSVEGKAGQATYNEQFF.

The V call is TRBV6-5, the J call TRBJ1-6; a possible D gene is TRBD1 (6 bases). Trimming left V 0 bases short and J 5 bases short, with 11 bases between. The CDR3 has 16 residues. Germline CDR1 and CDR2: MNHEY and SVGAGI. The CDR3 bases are TGTGCCAGCAGTTACTCGCCCCCAGGGGATAATTCACCCCTCCACTTT. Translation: CASSYSPPGDNSPLHF.

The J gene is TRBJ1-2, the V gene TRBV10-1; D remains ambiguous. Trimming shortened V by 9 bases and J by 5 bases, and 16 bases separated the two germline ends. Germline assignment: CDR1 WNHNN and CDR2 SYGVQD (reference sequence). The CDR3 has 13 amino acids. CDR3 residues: CARGGPGGYGYTF. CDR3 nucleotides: TGCGCCAGGGGTGGGCCTGGTGGGTATGGCTACACCTTC.